This T cell receptor (beta chain) was sequenced in a study of regulatory T cells in long-lasting Graves disease. Overall study: Graves' patients with a new diagnosis had received antithyroid drugs under 3 months.

The V gene lost 0 bases and the J gene lost 5 bases, with 13 bases spanning the gap. CDR3 length: 15 amino acids. The germline gives CDR1 MNHEY, CDR2 SMNVEV (reference sequence). Time point meaning: newly diagnosed GD, antithyroid drugs for less than 3 months. PBMCs were the source of the RNA used for TCR sequencing. This clonotype was detected ten times or more. To make TCR beta libraries, researchers used iRepertoire HTBI primers and Arm-PCR of CDR3 regions. TCRdb itself ran the multiplex PCR reads through MiXCR, one entry per CDR3 protein. The sample records 250,000 to 400,000 distinct CDR3 sequences, 18% being singletons.

The rearrangement uses TRBV27 and TRBJ1-1; D possibly corresponds to TRBD1 (6 bases). This material consisted of peripheral blood mononuclear cells (PBMCs), taken at new diagnosis, from a patient treated with antithyroid drugs. This receptor was identified in a female donor with Graves disease. CDR3 residues: CASSLSGGRGTEAFF. The CDR3 DNA sequence: TGTGCCAGCAGTTTATCGGGGGGGCGTGGGACTGAAGCTTTCTTT.